This T cell receptor beta chain stems from a study of neurological immune-mediated disorders. A single record per CDR3 protein comes from TCRdb applying MiXCR to the 5' RACE reads. The data hold some 38,000 distinct CDR3 sequences, with 3.5% to 4.5% observed a single time. This clonotype was counted ten times or more. The material sequenced was PBMCs. This clonotype was obtained from a man aged 30-40 years with multiple sclerosis.

The CDR3 reads CASSELASNQPQHF. CDR3 DNA: TGTGCCAGCAGTGAACTGGCCAGCAATCAGCCCCAGCATTTT. V and J are TRBV2 and TRBJ1-5; D not certain. This CDR3 comprises 14 residues. Germline V CDR1 and CDR2: SNHLY, FYNNEI. The V end was cut by 2 bases, the J end by 1 base, with 6 bases between.